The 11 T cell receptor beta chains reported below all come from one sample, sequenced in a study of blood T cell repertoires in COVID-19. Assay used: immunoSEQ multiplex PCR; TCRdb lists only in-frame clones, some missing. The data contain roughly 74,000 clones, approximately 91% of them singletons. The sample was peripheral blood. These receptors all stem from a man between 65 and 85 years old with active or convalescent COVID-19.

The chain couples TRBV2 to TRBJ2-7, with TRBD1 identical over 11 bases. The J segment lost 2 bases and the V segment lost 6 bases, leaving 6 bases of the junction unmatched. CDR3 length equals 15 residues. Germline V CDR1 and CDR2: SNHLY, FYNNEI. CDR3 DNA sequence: TGTGCCAGCAGGAGGGACAGGGGGTTTGCCTACGAGCAGTACTTC. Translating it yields CASRRDRGFAYEQYF.

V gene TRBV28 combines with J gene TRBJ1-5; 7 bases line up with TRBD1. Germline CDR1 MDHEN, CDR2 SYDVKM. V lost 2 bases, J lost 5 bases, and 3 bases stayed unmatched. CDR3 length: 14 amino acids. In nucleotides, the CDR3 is TGTGCCAGCAGTTTAAGGGACAGTCATCAGCCCCAGCATTTT. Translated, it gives CASSLRDSHQPQHF.

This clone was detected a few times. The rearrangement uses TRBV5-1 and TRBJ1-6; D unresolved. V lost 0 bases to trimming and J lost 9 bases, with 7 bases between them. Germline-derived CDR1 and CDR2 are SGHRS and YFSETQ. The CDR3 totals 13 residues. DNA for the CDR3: TGCGCCAGCAGCTTGGCCGGTTTTTCACCCCTCCACTTT. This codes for CASSLAGFSPLHF.

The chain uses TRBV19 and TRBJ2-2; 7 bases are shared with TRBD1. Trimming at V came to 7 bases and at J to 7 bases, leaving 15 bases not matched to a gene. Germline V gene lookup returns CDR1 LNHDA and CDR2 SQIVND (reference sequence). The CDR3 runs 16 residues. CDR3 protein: CASTPFRGGKVGELFF. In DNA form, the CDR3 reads TGTGCCAGTACCCCTTTTAGAGGGGGCAAGGTCGGGGAGCTGTTTTTT.

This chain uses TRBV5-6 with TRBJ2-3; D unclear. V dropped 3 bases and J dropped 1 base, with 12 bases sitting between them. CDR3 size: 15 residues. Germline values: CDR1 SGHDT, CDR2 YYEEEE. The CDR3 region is CASSSLLLGTDTQYF. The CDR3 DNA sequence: TGTGCCAGCAGCTCCCTACTACTCGGCACAGATACGCAGTATTTT.

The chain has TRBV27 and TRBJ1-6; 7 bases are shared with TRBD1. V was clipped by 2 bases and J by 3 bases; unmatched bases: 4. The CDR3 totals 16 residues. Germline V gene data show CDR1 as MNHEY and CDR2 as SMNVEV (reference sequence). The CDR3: CASSLRAGGYNSPLHF. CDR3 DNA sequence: TGTGCCAGCAGTTTAAGGGCAGGGGGCTATAATTCACCCCTCCACTTT.

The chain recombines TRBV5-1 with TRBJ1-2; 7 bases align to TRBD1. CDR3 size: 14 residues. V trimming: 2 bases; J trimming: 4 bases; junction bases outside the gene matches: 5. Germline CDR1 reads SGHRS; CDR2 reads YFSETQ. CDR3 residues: CASSLETGRYGYTF. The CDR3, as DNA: TGCGCCAGCAGCTTAGAGACAGGGCGCTATGGCTACACCTTC.

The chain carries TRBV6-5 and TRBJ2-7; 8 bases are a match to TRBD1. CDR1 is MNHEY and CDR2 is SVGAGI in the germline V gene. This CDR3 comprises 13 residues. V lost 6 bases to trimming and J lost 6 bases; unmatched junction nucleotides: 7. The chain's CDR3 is CASRKDRDREQYF. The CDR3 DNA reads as TGTGCCAGCAGAAAGGACAGGGATCGCGAGCAGTACTTC.

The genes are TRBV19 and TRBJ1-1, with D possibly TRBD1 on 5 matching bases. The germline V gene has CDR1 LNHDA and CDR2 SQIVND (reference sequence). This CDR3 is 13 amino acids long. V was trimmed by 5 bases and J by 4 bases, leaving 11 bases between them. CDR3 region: CASSSGRGTEAFF. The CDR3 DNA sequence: TGTGCCAGTAGTTCAGGGCGCGGCACTGAAGCTTTCTTT.

The CDR3 nucleotides are TGTGCCAGTAGTATAGGAGGGACTGCCCCACGGGGTGGCTACACCTTC. Its protein is CASSIGGTAPRGGYTF. This rearrangement joins TRBV19 to TRBJ1-2, with D perhaps matching TRBD1 (5 bases). Germline CDR1 is LNHDA and CDR2 is SQIVND (reference sequence). Trimming removed 1 base from V and 7 bases from J, with 19 bases in between. There are 16 residues in the CDR3.

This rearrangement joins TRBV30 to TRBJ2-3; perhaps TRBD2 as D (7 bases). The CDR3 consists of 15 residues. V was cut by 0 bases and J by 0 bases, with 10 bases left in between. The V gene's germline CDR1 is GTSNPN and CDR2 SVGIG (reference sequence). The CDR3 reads CAWSVGGRSTDTQYF. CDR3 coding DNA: TGTGCCTGGAGTGTGGGGGGGCGTAGCACAGATACGCAGTATTTT. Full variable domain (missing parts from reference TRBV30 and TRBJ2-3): SQTIHQWPATLVQPVGSPLSLECTVEGTSNPNLYWYRQAAGRGLQLLFYSVGIGQISSEVPQNLSASRPQDRQFILSSKKLLLSDSGFYLCAWSVGGRSTDTQYFGPGTRLTVL.